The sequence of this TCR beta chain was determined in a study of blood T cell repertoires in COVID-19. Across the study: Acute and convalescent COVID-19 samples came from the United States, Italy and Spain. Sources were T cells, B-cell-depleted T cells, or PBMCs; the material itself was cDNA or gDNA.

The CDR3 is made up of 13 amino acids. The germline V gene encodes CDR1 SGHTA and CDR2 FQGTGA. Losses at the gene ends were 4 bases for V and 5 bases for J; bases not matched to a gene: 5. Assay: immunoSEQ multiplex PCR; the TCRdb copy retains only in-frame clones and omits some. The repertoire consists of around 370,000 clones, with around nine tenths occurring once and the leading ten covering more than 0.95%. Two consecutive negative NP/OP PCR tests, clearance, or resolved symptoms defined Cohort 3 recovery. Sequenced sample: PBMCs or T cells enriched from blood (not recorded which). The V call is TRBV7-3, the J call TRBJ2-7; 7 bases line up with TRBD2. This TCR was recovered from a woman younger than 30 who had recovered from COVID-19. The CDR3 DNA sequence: TGTGCCAGCAGCTCCGGACTAGTCAACGAGCAGTACTTC. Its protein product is CASSSGLVNEQYF.